The clone carrying this TCR beta chain has a single count. Profiled with immunoSEQ multiplex PCR; TCRdb holds only in-frame clones, not every one. This table has about 130,000 clones, around 89% appearing once. This specimen comes from a study of blood T cell repertoires in COVID-19. Germline V lookup: CDR1 LNHDA, CDR2 SQIVND (reference sequence). V trimming: 2 bases; J trimming: 2 bases; junction bases outside the gene matches: 5. The CDR3 extends over 15 amino acids. Sequenced input: peripheral blood. This clonotype was sampled from a man aged 50 to 59 with active or convalescent COVID-19. V usage is TRBV19 and J usage is TRBJ1-2, with 7 nucleotides matching TRBD1. The CDR3 sequence: CASSIRAGGNYGYTF. In DNA form, the CDR3 reads TGTGCCAGTAGTATAAGGGCAGGGGGGAACTATGGCTACACCTTC.